These T cell receptor beta chains were read from a single sample in a study of T cells after posttransplantation cyclophosphamide. Profiling relied on immunoSEQ multiplex PCR, and the TCRdb table lists in-frame clones only, not all of them. The sample was found to contain about 3,000 clones, and every one recurs. Source: PBMCs, taken 30 days after allogeneic stem cell transplant with posttransplant cyclophosphamide. The receptors shown here come from a female patient between 55 and 75 years old who received an allogeneic stem cell transplant from an unrelated donor, was CMV-positive, and had acute GVHD only. Some T cells may be transferred from the graft donor. CDR3s include the opening cysteine and the closing phenylalanine or tryptophan. The D gene is left open where the match is weak. Clone sizes are given selectively: once, few, many, or a class where the clone is expanded.

d_call	clone_size	j_call	v_call	cdr3_aa	cdr3_nt
TRBD2	many	TRBJ2-1	TRBV29-1	CSVDGVAGGSSYNEQFF	TGCAGCGTTGACGGAGTAGCGGGAGGGAGCTCCTACAATGAGCAGTTCTTC
TRBD2	many	TRBJ2-1	TRBV7-2	CASSLGQRGGPHEQFF	TGTGCCAGCAGCTTAGGCCAGCGGGGGGGCCCGCATGAGCAGTTCTTC
-	few	TRBJ2-2	TRBV19	CALQGPTGELFF	TGTGCGCTACAGGGCCCCACCGGGGAGCTGTTTTTT
TRBD2	many	TRBJ2-7	TRBV7-2	CASSFQAGVGEQYF	TGTGCCAGCAGCTTCCAAGCGGGAGTCGGTGAGCAGTACTTC
-	many	TRBJ1-1	TRBV19	CASSISPGLNTEAFF	TGTGCCAGTAGTATATCGCCAGGGCTGAACACTGAAGCTTTCTTT
TRBD1	many	TRBJ2-1	TRBV18	CASSPIRTGNYNEQFF	TGTGCCAGCTCACCTATTAGGACAGGTAATTACAATGAGCAGTTCTTC
-	medium-sized	TRBJ1-1	TRBV28	CASRVLTGMNTEAFF	TGTGCCAGCAGAGTTCTTACAGGAATGAACACTGAAGCTTTCTTT
-	many	TRBJ2-1	TRBV30	CAWSSGFDEQFF	TGTGCCTGGAGTTCAGGATTCGATGAGCAGTTCTTC
-	medium-sized	TRBJ2-3	TRBV7-9	CASSFFADTQYF	TGTGCCAGCAGCTTTTTCGCAGATACGCAGTATTTT
-	medium-sized	TRBJ1-4	TRBV7-9	CASSVPGYEKLFF	TGTGCCAGCAGCGTACCGGGTTATGAAAAACTGTTTTTT
-	many	TRBJ1-2	TRBV25-1	CASSGTGKYYGYTF	TGTGCCAGCAGTGGTACAGGCAAGTACTATGGCTACACCTTC
-	many	TRBJ1-1	TRBV7-9	CASREGGLSTEAFF	TGTGCCAGCAGAGAGGGGGGGTTGAGCACTGAAGCTTTCTTT
TRBD2	many	TRBJ2-7	TRBV11-2	CASSFELADYYEQYF	TGTGCCAGCAGCTTTGAACTAGCGGACTACTACGAGCAGTACTTC
-	many	TRBJ1-1	TRBV6-5	CATRRSTEAFF	TGTGCCACCAGGCGCTCCACTGAAGCTTTCTTT
-	many	TRBJ1-2	TRBV7-8	CASSLASRGYGYTF	TGTGCCAGCAGCTTAGCGTCGAGAGGCTATGGCTACACCTTC
-	many	TRBJ2-1	TRBV5-4	CATKTGLSSYNEQFF	TGTGCCACCAAGACAGGCCTCAGCTCCTACAATGAGCAGTTCTTC
-	medium-sized	TRBJ2-7	TRBV23-1	CASSQSPSRASCEQYF	TGCGCCAGCAGTCAATCCCCTAGCCGGGCCTCCTGCGAGCAGTACTTC
-	many	TRBJ1-2	TRBV6-6	CASSYGPTNYGYTF	TGTGCCAGCAGTTACGGGCCGACTAACTACGGCTACACCTTC
TRBD1	many	TRBJ1-5	TRBV4-3	CASSQDQGQGNQPQHF	TGCGCCAGCAGCCAAGATCAGGGACAGGGGAATCAGCCCCAGCATTTT
TRBD1	many	TRBJ2-1	TRBV5-4	CASSPKGTGEFDEQFF	TGTGCCAGCAGCCCAAAGGGGACAGGGGAGTTCGATGAGCAGTTCTTC
-	medium-sized	TRBJ2-1	TRBV10-3	CAISDGTESNGEQFF	TGTGCCATCAGTGACGGGACTGAATCCAACGGTGAGCAGTTCTTC
TRBD2	many	TRBJ2-1	TRBV7-7	CASSFTAGVTYNEQFF	TGTGCCAGCAGCTTCACGGCGGGAGTCACCTACAATGAGCAGTTCTTC
-	many	TRBJ2-7	TRBV4-2	CASSQAGYEQYF	TGTGCCAGCAGCCAAGCAGGCTACGAGCAGTACTTC
TRBD2	many	TRBJ2-3	TRBV5-1	CASSTIAGADADTQYF	TGCGCCAGCAGCACTATAGCGGGGGCAGACGCAGATACGCAGTATTTT
-	many	TRBJ1-1	TRBV7-9	CASSLGVGGSTEAFF	TGTGCCAGCAGCTTAGGGGTGGGGGGTAGCACTGAAGCTTTCTTT
TRBD1	-	TRBJ2-3	TRBV7-2	CAIQGQVSTDTQYF	TGTGCCATCCAAGGACAGGTTAGCACAGATACGCAGTATTTT
-	many	TRBJ1-2	TRBV10-3	CATADNYGYTF	TGTGCCACCGCAGATAACTATGGCTACACCTTC
TRBD1	many	TRBJ1-4	TRBV28	CASRDRDRENEKLFF	TGTGCCAGCAGGGACCGGGACAGGGAAAATGAAAAACTGTTTTTT
-	many	TRBJ2-3	TRBV7-9	CASSLVAGAKDTQYF	TGTGCCAGCAGCTTAGTCGCTGGGGCCAAGGATACGCAGTATTTT
-	medium-sized	TRBJ2-3	TRBV13	CASSLGLEGDTQYF	TGTGCCAGCAGCTTAGGCCTTGAGGGGGATACGCAGTATTTT
TRBD1	many	TRBJ1-2	TRBV5-1	CASSLTGQGYPGYTF	TGCGCCAGCAGCTTGACGGGACAGGGATATCCTGGCTACACCTTC
TRBD1	many	TRBJ1-2	TRBV6-1	CASSDDRGYRYTF	TGTGCCAGCAGTGACGACAGGGGGTATCGCTACACCTTC
-	many	TRBJ1-5	TRBV6-2/TRBV6-3	CASSLDRTNQPQHF	TGTGCCAGCAGCCTAGACAGGACTAATCAGCCCCAGCATTTT
-	many	TRBJ2-5	TRBV6-5	CASSYFFQETQYF	TGTGCCAGCAGTTACTTCTTTCAAGAGACCCAGTACTTC
-	many	TRBJ1-5	TRBV19	CASSVAGISNQPQHF	TGTGCCAGTAGTGTCGCAGGGATTAGCAATCAGCCCCAGCATTTT
-	medium-sized	TRBJ1-2	TRBV6-5	CASRGPAGGYTF	TGTGCCAGCAGGGGGCCGGCGGGGGGCTACACCTTC
TRBD1	many	TRBJ2-1	TRBV2	CASSGDRGQVEQFF	TGTGCCAGCAGTGGGGACAGGGGTCAGGTTGAGCAGTTCTTC
-	medium-sized	TRBJ1-1	TRBV4-2	CASSQESLAGPGAFF	TGTGCCAGCAGCCAAGAGTCGTTGGCAGGGCCTGGGGCTTTCTTT
TRBD1	medium-sized	TRBJ1-4	TRBV5-1	CASSGDRTNEKLFF	TGCGCCAGCAGCGGGGACAGGACTAATGAAAAACTGTTTTTT
TRBD2	medium-sized	TRBJ2-1	TRBV29-1	CSVEYGGTSGRLLSSYNEQFF	TGCAGCGTTGAATACGGGGGGACTAGCGGGAGGCTCCTCAGCTCCTACAATGAGCAGTTCTTC
TRBD2	many	TRBJ2-5	TRBV5-1	CASKGSGGQETQYF	TGCGCCAGCAAAGGTAGCGGGGGGCAAGAGACCCAGTACTTC
-	many	TRBJ2-3	TRBV6-5	CASSYSRGSDTQYF	TGTGCCAGCAGTTACTCGAGGGGGTCAGATACGCAGTATTTT
-	many	TRBJ1-1	TRBV5-6	CASSLGTLNEAFF	TGTGCCAGCAGCTTGGGGACACTAAATGAAGCTTTCTTT
-	large	TRBJ1-1	TRBV15	CATSSLMNTEAFF	TGTGCCACCAGCAGCCTTATGAACACTGAAGCTTTCTTT
-	many	TRBJ2-7	TRBV2	CASRLYEQYF	TGTGCCAGCAGGCTATACGAGCAGTACTTC
-	many	TRBJ1-2	TRBV27	CASSLSSSIGGYTF	TGTGCCAGCAGTTTATCAAGTTCCATCGGTGGCTACACCTTC
-	-	TRBJ1-1	TRBV13	CASSLGRTEAFF	TGTGCCAGCAGCCTGGGGCGCACTGAAGCTTTCTTT
TRBD2	many	TRBJ2-2	TRBV5-6	CASSPARTRNTGELFF	TGTGCCAGCAGCCCGGCCAGGACTAGGAACACCGGGGAGCTGTTTTTT
TRBD1	many	TRBJ2-5	TRBV18	CASSPGAGGRETQYF	TGTGCCAGCTCACCAGGGGCAGGGGGACGAGAGACCCAGTACTTC
-	many	TRBJ2-5	TRBV25-1	CASSEYGGSETQYF	TGTGCCAGCAGTGAATACGGAGGGTCGGAGACCCAGTACTTC
-	medium-sized	TRBJ2-7	TRBV6-2/TRBV6-3	CASSIGQKQYF	TGTGCCAGCAGTATCGGACAGAAGCAGTACTTC
-	many	TRBJ2-7	TRBV6-5	CASSYVGRTYEQYF	TGTGCCAGCAGTTACGTTGGCAGGACCTACGAGCAGTACTTC
-	many	TRBJ1-2	TRBV7-9	CARLYYGYTF	TGTGCCAGACTATACTATGGCTACACCTTC